This T cell receptor (beta chain) was sequenced in a study of cytomegalovirus exposure and HLA in healthy donors. Study as a whole: Out of 350 to 400 genotyped donors, around 80% belonged to the Caucasian-associated ancestry cluster.

PCR employed 60 Vbeta and 13 Jbeta primers. The data were produced by immunoSEQ multiplex PCR, yet TCRdb's version contains in-frame clones alone and is incomplete. The listing contains tens of thousands of clones. Germline loops: CDR1 SGHRS, CDR2 YFSETQ. The trim removed 7 bases at V and 5 bases at J, leaving 12 bases unmatched. The CDR3 has 15 residues. The clonotype was recovered from a young man in good health and CMV-seropositive. Specimen: PBMCs. This sequence joins TRBV5-1 and TRBJ2-1; 7 bases line up with TRBD2. The CDR3 region has the DNA TGCGCCAGCTACTCCGGACTAGTCGACGACAATGAGCAGTTCTTC. Translated: CASYSGLVDDNEQFF.